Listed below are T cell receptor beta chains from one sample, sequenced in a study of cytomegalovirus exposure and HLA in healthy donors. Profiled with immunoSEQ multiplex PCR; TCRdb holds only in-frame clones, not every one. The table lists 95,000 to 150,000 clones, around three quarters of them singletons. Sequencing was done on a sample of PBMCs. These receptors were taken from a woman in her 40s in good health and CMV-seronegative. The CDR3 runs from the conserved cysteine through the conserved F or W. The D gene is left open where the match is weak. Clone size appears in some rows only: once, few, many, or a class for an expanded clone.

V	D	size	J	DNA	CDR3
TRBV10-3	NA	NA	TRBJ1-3	TGTGCCATTTCCACAGGAAACACCATATATTTT	CAISTGNTIYF
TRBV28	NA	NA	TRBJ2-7	TGTGCCAGCAGAGAGGGTGTTAGGGAGCAGTACTTC	CASREGVREQYF
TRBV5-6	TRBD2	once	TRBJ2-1	TGTGCCAGCAGCTTGCCGGGAGGGCCAGGGCATGAGCAGTTCTTC	CASSLPGGPGHEQFF
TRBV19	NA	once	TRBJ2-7	TGTGCCAGTAGTCCCTCCGGACAGCTAGCCTACGAGCAGTACTTC	CASSPSGQLAYEQYF
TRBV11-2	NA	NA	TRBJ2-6	TGTGCCAGCAGCTTAGGACAGTCCTCTGGGGCCAACGTCCTGACTTTC	CASSLGQSSGANVLTF
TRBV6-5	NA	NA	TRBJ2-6	TGTGCCAGTTCTGAGGGGGCCAACGTCCTGACTTTC	CASSEGANVLTF
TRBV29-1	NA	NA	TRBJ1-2	TGCAGCGTTGAAGTGGGGGGGACCTTTAACTATGGCTACACCTTC	CSVEVGGTFNYGYTF
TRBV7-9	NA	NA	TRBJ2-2	TGTGCCAGCAGCTTACCAACGAACACCGGGGAGCTGTTTTTT	CASSLPTNTGELFF
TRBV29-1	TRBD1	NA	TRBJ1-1	TGCAGCGTTGCCCCCCGAGGGGACAGTAACACTGAAGCTTTCTTT	CSVAPRGDSNTEAFF
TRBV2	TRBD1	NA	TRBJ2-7	TGTGCCAGCACTAGAGTACAGGGGGCCTCCGAGCAGTACTTC	CASTRVQGASEQYF
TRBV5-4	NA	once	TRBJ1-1	TGTGCCAGCAGCTTTCGAGGCACTGAAGCTTTCTTT	CASSFRGTEAFF
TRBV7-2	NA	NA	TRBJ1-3	TGTGCCAGCAGCCCAGCTGGACTGTCCGGAAACACCATATATTTT	CASSPAGLSGNTIYF
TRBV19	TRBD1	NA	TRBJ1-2	TGTGCCAGTACTATCCAGGGGGCGTGGGGCTACACCTTC	CASTIQGAWGYTF
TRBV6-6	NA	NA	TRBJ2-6	TGTGCCAGCAGTTACCGGAGGGGCACTGGGGCCAACGTCCTGACTTTC	CASSYRRGTGANVLTF
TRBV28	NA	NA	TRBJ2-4	TGTGCCAGCAGCAATATGGTCAAAAACAGTCAGTACTTC	CASSNMVKNSQYF
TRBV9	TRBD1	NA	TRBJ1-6	TGTGCCAGCAGCGCAGGCGGGACAGGGAGGAATAATTCACCCCTCCACTTT	CASSAGGTGRNNSPLHF
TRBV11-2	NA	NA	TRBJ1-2	TGTGCCAGCAGCTTAGGGGGGGGCGTTGGCTACACCTTC	CASSLGGGVGYTF
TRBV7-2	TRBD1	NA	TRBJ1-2	TGTGCCAGCAGCGCCGGGACAGGGGGCTTTAGTGGCTACACCTTC	CASSAGTGGFSGYTF
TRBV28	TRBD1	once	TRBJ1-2	TGTGCCAGCAGTTTCGGGGACAGGTCCTATGGCTACACCTTC	CASSFGDRSYGYTF
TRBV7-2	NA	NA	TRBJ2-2	TGTGCCAGCAGCTTAGGACACTGGACCGGGGAGCTGTTTTTT	CASSLGHWTGELFF
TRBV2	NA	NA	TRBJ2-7	TGTGCCAGCAGAGTAGCATACCTCTACGAGCAGTACTTC	CASRVAYLYEQYF
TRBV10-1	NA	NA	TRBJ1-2	TGCGCCAGCAGTCCCGGGACAAGCGGCTATGGCTACACCTTC	CASSPGTSGYGYTF
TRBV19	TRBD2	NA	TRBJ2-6	TGTGCCAGTAGACCGACTAGCGGGAGCTTTGGGGCCAACGTCCTGACTTTC	CASRPTSGSFGANVLTF
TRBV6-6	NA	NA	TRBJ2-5	TGTGCCAGCAGTTACGGGCAGGTTTTTAAAGAGACCCAGTACTTC	CASSYGQVFKETQYF
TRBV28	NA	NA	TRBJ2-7	TGTGCCAGCAGTGAAGGTAGGACAGCCTACGAGCAGTACTTC	CASSEGRTAYEQYF